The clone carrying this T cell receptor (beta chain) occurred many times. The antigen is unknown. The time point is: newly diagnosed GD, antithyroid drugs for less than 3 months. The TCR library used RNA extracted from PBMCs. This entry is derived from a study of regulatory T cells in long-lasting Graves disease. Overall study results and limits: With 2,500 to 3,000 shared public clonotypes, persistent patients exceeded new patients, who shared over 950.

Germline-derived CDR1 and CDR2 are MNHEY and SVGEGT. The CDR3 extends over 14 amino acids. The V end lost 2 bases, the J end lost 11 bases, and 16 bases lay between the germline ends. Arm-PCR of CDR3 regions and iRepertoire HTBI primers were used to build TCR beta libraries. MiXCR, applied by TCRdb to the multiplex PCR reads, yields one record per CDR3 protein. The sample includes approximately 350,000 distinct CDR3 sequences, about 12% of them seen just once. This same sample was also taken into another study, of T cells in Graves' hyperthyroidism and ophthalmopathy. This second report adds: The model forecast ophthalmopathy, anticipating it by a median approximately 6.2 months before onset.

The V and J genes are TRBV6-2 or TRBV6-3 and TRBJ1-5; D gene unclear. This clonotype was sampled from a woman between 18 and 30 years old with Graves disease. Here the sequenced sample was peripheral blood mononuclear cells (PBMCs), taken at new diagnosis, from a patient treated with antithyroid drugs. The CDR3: CASSYDLPLSAQHF. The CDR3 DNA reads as TGTGCCAGCAGTTACGACCTTCCCCTCTCGGCCCAGCATTTT.